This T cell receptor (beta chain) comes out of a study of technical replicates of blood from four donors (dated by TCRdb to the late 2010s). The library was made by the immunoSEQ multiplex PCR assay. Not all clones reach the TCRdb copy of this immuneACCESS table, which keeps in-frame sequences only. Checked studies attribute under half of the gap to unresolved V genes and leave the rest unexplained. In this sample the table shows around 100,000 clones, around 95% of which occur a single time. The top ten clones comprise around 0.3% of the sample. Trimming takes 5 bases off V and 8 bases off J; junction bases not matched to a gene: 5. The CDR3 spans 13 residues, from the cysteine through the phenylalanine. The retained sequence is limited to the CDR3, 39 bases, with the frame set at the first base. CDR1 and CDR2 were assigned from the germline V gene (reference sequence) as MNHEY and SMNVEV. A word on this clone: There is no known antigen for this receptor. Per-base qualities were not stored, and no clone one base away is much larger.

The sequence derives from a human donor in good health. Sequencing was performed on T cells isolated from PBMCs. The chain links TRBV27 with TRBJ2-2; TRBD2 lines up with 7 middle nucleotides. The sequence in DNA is TGTGCCAGCAGTCCGGGGGGATCGGGGGAGCTGTTTTTT. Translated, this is CASSPGGSGELFF.